These T cell receptor beta chains were read from a single sample in a study of blood T cell repertoires in COVID-19. Generated by immunoSEQ multiplex PCR, the TCRdb table keeps only in-frame clones and is missing some. The sample contains 110,000 or so clones, more than 80% of which appear only once. The material sequenced was peripheral blood. The receptors derive from a woman in her fifties or sixties with COVID-19, enrolled during active disease. Both conserved end residues are part of each CDR3.

v_call	j_call	cdr3_aa
TRBV30	TRBJ1-5	CAWSQAGGKQPQHF
TRBV5-1	TRBJ1-2	CASSSGQGWDGYTF
TRBV5-1	TRBJ1-3	CASSHGRFGGNTIYF
TRBV30	TRBJ1-5	CAWSALRGGIDQPQHF
TRBV5-1	TRBJ2-2	CASSLGQPNTGELFF
TRBV6-5	TRBJ1-3	CASRVGGEMYF
TRBV18	TRBJ2-1	CASSPGSGLNYNEQFF
TRBV24-1	TRBJ2-3	CATSDQGGGRGVDTQYF
TRBV30	TRBJ2-7	CAWGFDEQYF
TRBV28	TRBJ2-6	CASKIGGSGANVLTF
TRBV10-1	TRBJ1-1	CASSDWRMNTEAFF
TRBV9	TRBJ2-3	CASTRTSGDADGTDTQYF
TRBV11-2	TRBJ2-1	CASRGLAGAHNEQFF
TRBV19	TRBJ2-1	CASRGGQGILNEQFF
TRBV19	TRBJ1-6	CASSRVGGRKNSPLHF
TRBV4-3	TRBJ2-7	CASSQERLGGRYEQYF
TRBV11-1	TRBJ2-7	CASSPRLAGEQYF
TRBV5-6	TRBJ1-1	CASSLGPDRLEAFF
TRBV11-2	TRBJ1-1	CASSFQAFVTEAFF
TRBV2	TRBJ1-2	CASSPQNYGYTF
TRBV5-5	TRBJ2-7	CASSLPGAEQYF
TRBV19	TRBJ2-5	CASSQIQGRETQYF
TRBV2	TRBJ2-7	CASTLETRIPYEQYF
TRBV21-1	TRBJ2-3	CASSRGGAASTDTQYF
TRBV7-2	TRBJ2-4	CASSLGLAKNIQYF
TRBV5-1	TRBJ1-2	CASSPQGSYGYTF
TRBV9	TRBJ2-1	CASSGGGPRYNEQFF
TRBV5-4	TRBJ1-1	CASSSLPWGRGTEAFF
TRBV5-4	TRBJ1-6	CASSLGNGRGNSPLHF
TRBV7-8	TRBJ1-4	CASSLASARSSNEKLFF
TRBV19	TRBJ1-2	CASSTPQGYGYTF
TRBV9	TRBJ2-1	CASSVGGRADDNEQFF
TRBV7-3	TRBJ2-3	CASSEGTSGGDTQYF
TRBV25-1	TRBJ1-2	CASSATGVLYGYTF
TRBV28	TRBJ1-2	CASSPWTVDGYTF
TRBV4-3	TRBJ1-2	CASSQDTGRGYTF
TRBV19	TRBJ1-2	CASSTEAGGYGYTF
TRBV18	TRBJ1-1	CASSPGQGGEAFF
TRBV7-8	TRBJ2-3	CASRYRDLNTDTQYF
TRBV19	TRBJ1-1	CASSIGSGENTEAFF
TRBV11-3	TRBJ2-1	CASSLHMTSEQFF
TRBV5-1	TRBJ2-7	CASRPAGGSYEQYF
TRBV5-6	TRBJ1-2	CASSLYPRYGYTF
TRBV3-1/TRBV3-2	TRBJ1-2	CASSQTGSAYGYTF
TRBV28	TRBJ2-5	CASSPGQLSEKTQYF
TRBV7-9	TRBJ1-6	CASSIGGGGSPLHF
TRBV7-3	TRBJ1-1	CASSIHRGTEAFF
TRBV12-3/TRBV12-4	TRBJ1-1	CASSLYRNTEAFF
TRBV19	TRBJ1-1	CASSLRGRGLPNTEAFF
TRBV5-4	TRBJ2-3	CASSPRQGSDTQYF
TRBV7-8	TRBJ2-5	CASSLVTGVPQETQYF
TRBV23-1	TRBJ2-2	CASRGDRGLAGELFF
TRBV7-3	TRBJ2-1	CASSSISGGNEQFF
TRBV27	TRBJ1-1	CASSLWQGIGDTEAFF
TRBV29-1	TRBJ2-7	CSGRDRIYEQYF